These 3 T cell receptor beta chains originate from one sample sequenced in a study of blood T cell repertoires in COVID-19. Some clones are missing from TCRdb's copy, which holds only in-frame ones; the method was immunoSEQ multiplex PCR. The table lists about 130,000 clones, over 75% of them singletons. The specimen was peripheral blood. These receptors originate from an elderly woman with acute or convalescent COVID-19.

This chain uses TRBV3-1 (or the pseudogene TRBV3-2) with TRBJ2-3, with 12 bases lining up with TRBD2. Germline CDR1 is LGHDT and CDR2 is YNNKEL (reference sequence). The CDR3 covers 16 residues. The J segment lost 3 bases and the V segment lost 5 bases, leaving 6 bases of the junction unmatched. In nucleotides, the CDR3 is TGTGCCAGCAGCTCTCCTAGCGGGGGGGGGACAGATACGCAGTATTTT. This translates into CASSSPSGGGTDTQYF.

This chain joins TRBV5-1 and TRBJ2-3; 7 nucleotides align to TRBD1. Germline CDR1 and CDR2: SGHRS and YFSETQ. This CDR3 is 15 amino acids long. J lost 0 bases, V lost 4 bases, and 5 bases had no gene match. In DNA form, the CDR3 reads TGCGCCAGCAGCCCCGGGACAGCTAGCACAGATACGCAGTATTTT. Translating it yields CASSPGTASTDTQYF. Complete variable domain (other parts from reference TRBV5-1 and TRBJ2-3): KAGVTQTPRYLIKTRGQQVTLSCSPISGHRSVSWYQQTPGQGLQFLFEYFSETQRNKGNFPGRFSGRQFSNSRSEMNVSTLELGDSALYLCASSPGTASTDTQYFGPGTRLTVL.

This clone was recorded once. The CDR3 here is CASSWTGDDNSPLHF. The CDR3 bases are TGCGCCAGCAGCTGGACAGGGGACGATAATTCACCCCTCCACTTT. The chain is built from TRBV5-1 and TRBJ1-6; TRBD1 agrees at 9 bases. The CDR3 is 15 amino acids. Losses at the gene ends were 3 bases for V and 5 bases for J; bases not matched to a gene: 3. In germline, CDR1 is SGHRS, CDR2 YFSETQ.